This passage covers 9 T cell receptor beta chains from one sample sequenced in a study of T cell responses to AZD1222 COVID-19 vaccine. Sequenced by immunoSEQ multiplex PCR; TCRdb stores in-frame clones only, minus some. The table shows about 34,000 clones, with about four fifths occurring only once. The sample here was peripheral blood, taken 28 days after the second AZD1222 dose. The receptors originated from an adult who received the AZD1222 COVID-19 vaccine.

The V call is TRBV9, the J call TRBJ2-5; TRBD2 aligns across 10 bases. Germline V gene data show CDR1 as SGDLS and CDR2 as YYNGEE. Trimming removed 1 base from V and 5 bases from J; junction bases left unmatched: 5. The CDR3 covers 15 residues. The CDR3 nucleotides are TGTGCCAGCAGCGTAAGTCTAGCGGGGGTGGAGACCCAGTACTTC. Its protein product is CASSVSLAGVETQYF.

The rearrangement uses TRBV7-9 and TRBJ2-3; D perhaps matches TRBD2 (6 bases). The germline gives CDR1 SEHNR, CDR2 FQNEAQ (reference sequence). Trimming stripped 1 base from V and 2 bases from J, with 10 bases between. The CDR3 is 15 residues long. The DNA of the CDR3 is TGTGCCAGCAGCTTAGGGCTAGCGAACACAGATACGCAGTATTTT. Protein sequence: CASSLGLANTDTQYF.

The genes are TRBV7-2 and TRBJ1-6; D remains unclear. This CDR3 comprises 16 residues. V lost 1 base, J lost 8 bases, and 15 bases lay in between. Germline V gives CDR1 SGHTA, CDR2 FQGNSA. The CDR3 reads CASSLEVRGYDSPLHF. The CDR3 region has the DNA TGTGCCAGCAGCTTAGAGGTGCGTGGGTATGATTCACCCCTCCACTTT.

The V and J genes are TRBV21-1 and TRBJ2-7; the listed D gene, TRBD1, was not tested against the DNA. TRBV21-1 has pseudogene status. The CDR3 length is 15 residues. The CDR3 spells CASSRPGQSSYEQYV. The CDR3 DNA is TGTGCCAGCAGCAGACCGGGACAGAGCTCCTACGAGCAGTACGTC.

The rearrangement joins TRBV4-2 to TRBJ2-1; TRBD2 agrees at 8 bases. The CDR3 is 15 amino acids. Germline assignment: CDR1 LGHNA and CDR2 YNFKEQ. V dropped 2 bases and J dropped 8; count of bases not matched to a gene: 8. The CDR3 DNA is TGTGCCAGCAGCCAATACCGGACTAGCTTTGATGAGCAGTTCTTC. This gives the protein CASSQYRTSFDEQFF.

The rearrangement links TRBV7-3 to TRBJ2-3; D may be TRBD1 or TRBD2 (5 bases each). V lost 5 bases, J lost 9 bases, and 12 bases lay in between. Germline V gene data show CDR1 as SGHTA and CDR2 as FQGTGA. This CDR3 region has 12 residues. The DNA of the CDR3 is TGTGCCAGCAGCCACGGGACCCAAACGCAGTATTTT. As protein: CASSHGTQTQYF.

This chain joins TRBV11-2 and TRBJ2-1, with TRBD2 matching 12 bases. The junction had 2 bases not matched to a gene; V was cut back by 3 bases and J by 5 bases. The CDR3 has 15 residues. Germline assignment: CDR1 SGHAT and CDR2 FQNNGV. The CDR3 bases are TGTGCCAGCAGCTTTACTAGCGGGGGGAACAATGAGCAGTTCTTC. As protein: CASSFTSGGNNEQFF.

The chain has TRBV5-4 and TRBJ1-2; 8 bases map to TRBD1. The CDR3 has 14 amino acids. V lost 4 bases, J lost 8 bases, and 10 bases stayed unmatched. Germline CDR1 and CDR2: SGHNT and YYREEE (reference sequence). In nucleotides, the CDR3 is TGTGCCAGCAGCCGCCCCCAGGGGGCGGGAGGCTACACCTTC. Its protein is CASSRPQGAGGYTF. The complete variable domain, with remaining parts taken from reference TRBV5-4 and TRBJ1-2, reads ETGVTQSPTHLIKTRGQQVTLRCSSQSGHNTVSWYQQALGQGPQFIFQYYREEENGRGNFPPRFSGLQFPNYSSELNVNALELDDSALYLCASSRPQGAGGYTFGSGTRLTVV.

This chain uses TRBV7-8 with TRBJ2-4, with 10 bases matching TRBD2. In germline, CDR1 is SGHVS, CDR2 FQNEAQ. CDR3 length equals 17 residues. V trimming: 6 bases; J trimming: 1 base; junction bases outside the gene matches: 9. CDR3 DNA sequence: TGTGCCAGCAGGAGATGGACTAGCGGAGGGGCCAAAAACATTCAGTACTTC. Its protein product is CASRRWTSGGAKNIQYF.